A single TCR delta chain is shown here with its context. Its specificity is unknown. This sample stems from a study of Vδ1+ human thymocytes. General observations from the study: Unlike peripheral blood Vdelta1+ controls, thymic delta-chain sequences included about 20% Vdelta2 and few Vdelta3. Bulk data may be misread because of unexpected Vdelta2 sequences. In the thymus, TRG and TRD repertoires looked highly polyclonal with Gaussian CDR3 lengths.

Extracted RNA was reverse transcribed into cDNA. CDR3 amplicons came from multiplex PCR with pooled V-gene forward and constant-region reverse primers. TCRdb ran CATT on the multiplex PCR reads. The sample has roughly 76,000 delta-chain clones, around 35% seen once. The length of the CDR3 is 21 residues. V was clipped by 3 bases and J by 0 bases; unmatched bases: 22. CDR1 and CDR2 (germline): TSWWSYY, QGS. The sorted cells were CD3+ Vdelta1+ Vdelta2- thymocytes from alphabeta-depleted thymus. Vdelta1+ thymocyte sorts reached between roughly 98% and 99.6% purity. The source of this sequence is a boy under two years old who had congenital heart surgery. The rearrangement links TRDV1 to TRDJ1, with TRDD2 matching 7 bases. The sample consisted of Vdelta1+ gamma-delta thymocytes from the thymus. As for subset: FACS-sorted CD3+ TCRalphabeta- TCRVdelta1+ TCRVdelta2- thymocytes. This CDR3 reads CALGEPHFLKGSGGYTDKLIF. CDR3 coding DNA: TGTGCTCTTGGGGAGCCCCACTTCCTAAAGGGATCCGGGGGGTACACCGATAAACTCATCTTT.